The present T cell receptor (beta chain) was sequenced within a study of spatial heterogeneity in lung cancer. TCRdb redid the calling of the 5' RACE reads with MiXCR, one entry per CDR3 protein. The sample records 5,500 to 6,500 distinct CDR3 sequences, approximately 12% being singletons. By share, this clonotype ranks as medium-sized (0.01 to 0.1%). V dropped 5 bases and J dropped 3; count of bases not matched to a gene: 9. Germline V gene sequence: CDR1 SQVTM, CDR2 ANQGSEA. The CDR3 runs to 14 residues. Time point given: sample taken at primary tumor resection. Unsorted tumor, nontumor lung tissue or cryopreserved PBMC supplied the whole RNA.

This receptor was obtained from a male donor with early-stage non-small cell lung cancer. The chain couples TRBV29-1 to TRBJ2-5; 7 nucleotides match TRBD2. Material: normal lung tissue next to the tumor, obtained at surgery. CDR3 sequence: CSVPRGAGEETQYF. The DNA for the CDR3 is TGCAGCGTTCCCAGAGGGGCGGGAGAAGAGACCCAGTACTTC.